This TCR beta chain appears in the sequencing data of a study of cytomegalovirus exposure and HLA in healthy donors. This CDR3 has 14 residues. CDR1 and CDR2 (germline): SGHAT, FQDESV (reference sequence). Germline trimming cut 8 bases from V and 2 bases from J; bases unmatched to any gene: 7. 13 Jbeta primers and 60 Vbeta primers were used for the PCR. Profiled with immunoSEQ multiplex PCR; TCRdb holds only in-frame clones, not every one. Altogether about 190,000 clones are present, around 81% being singletons, with the ten largest covering 2.2%. The chain has TRBV11-1 and TRBJ2-5, with 8 bases matching TRBD1. Sample: PBMCs. The receptor's source is a woman aged 25 to 45 in good health and CMV-seronegative. The CDR3 DNA sequence: TGTGCCAGCGGCTCCCGGGACAGGCAAGAGACCCAGTACTTC. Its translation: CASGSRDRQETQYF.